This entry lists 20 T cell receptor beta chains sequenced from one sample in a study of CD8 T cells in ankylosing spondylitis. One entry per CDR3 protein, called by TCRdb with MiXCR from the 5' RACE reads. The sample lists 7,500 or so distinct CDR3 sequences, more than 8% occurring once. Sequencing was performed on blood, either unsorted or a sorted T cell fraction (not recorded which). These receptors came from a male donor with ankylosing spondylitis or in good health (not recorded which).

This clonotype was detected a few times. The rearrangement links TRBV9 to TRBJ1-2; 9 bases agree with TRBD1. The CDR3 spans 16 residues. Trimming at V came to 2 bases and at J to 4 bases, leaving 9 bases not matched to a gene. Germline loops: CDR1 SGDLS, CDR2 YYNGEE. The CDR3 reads CASSVPRTGDSYGYTF. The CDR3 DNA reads TGTGCCAGCAGCGTTCCCCGGACAGGGGACAGCTATGGCTACACCTTC.

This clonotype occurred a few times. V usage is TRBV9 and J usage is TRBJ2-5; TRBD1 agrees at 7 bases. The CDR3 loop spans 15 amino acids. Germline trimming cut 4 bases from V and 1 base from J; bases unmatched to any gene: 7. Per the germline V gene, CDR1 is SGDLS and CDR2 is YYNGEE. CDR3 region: CASSTRDSVQETQYF. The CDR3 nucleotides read TGTGCCAGCAGCACCCGGGACAGCGTCCAAGAGACCCAGTACTTC.

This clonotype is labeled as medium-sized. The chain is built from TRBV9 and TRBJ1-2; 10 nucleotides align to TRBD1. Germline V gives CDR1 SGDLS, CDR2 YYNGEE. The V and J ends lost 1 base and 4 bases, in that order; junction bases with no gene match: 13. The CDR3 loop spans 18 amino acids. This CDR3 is CASSVPRTGGPFGYGYTF. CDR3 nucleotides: TGTGCCAGCAGCGTACCCAGGACAGGGGGACCGTTTGGCTATGGCTACACCTTC. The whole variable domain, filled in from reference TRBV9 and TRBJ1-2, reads DSGVTQTPKHLITATGQRVTLRCSPRSGDLSVYWYQQSLDQGLQFLIQYYNGEERAKGNILERFSAQQFPDLHSELNLSSLELGDSALYFCASSVPRTGGPFGYGYTFGSGTRLTVV.

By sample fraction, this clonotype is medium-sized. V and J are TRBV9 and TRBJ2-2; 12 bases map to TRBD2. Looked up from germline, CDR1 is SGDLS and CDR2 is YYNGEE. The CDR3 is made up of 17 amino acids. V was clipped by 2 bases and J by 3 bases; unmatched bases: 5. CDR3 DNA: TGTGCCAGCAGCGTCCTAGCGGGAGGGAGGTACACCGGGGAGCTGTTTTTT. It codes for CASSVLAGGRYTGELFF.

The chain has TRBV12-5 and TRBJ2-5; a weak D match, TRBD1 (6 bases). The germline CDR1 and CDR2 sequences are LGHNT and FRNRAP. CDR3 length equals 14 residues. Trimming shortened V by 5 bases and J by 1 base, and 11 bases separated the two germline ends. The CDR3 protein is CASGPPRGQETQYF. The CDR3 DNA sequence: TGTGCTAGTGGTCCACCCAGGGGCCAAGAGACCCAGTACTTC.

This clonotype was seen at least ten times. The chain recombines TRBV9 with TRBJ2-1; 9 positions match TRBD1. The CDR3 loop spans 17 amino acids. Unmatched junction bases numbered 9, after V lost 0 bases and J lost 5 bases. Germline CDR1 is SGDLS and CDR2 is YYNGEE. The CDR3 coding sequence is TGTGCCAGCAGCGTAGATTTCGGGACAGGGTACGACAATGAGCAGTTCTTC. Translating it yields CASSVDFGTGYDNEQFF.

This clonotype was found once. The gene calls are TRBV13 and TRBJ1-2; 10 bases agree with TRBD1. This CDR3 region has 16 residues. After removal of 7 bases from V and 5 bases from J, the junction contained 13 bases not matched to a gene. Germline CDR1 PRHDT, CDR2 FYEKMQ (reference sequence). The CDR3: CASTHPGTGVGYGYTF. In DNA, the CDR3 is TGTGCCAGCACCCACCCCGGGACAGGGGTTGGGTATGGCTACACCTTC.

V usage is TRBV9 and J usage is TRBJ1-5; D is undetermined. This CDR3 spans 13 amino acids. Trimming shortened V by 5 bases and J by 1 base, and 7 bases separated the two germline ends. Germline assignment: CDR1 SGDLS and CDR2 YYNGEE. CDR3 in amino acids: CASSPGSNQPQHF. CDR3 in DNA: TGTGCCAGCAGTCCTGGGAGCAATCAGCCCCAGCATTTT.

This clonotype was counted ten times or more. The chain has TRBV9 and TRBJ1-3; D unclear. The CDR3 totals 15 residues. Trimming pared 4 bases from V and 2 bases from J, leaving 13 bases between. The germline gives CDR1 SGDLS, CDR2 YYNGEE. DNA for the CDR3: TGTGCCAGCAGCCCCCTCCGGGGTGCTGGAAACACCATATATTTT. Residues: CASSPLRGAGNTIYF.

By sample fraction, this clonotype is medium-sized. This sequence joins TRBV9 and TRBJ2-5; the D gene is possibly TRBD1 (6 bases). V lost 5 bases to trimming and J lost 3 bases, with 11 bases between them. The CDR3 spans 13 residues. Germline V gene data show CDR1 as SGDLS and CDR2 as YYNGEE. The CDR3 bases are TGTGCCAGCAGGAAGGGACACGAAGAGACCCAGTACTTC. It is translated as CASRKGHEETQYF.

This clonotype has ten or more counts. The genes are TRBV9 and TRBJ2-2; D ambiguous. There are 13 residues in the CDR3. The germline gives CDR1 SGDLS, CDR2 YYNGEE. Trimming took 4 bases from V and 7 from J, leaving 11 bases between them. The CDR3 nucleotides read TGTGCCAGCAGCTCCCAAGCCAGCGGGGAGCTGTTTTTT. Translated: CASSSQASGELFF.

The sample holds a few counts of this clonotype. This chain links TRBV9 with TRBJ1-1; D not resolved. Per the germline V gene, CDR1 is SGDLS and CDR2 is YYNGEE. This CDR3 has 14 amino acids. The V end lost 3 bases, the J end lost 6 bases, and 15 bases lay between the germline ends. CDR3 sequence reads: CASSGGGTRAEAFF. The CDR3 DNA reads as TGTGCCAGCAGCGGCGGAGGCACGAGGGCTGAAGCTTTCTTT.

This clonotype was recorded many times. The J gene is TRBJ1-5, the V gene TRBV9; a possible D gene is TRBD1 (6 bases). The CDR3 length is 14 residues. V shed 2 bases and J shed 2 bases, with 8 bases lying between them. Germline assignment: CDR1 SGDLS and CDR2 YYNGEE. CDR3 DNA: TGTGCCAGCAGCGTCGGGGGCGGCAATCAGCCCCAGCATTTT. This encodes CASSVGGGNQPQHF.

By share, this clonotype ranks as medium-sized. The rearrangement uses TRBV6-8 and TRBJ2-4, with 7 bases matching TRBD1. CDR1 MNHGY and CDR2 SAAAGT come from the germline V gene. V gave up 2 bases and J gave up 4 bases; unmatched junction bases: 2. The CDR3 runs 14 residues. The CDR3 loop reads CASSYRGRKNIQYF. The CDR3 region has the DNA TGTGCCAGCAGTTACAGGGGGCGGAAAAACATTCAGTACTTC.

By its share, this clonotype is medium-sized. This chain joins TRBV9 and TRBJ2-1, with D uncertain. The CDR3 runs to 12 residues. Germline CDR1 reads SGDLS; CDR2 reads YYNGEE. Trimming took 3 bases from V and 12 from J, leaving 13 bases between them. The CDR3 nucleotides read TGTGCCAGCAGCGGGGTCGGGCCCGGGCAGTTCTTC. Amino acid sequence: CASSGVGPGQFF.

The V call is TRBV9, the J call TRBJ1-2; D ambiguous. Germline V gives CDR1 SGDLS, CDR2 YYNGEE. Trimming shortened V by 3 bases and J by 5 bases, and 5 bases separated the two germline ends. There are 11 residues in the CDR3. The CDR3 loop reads CASSGAYGYTF. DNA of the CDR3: TGTGCCAGCAGCGGGGCGTATGGCTACACCTTC.

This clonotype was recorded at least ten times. The CDR3 DNA reads TGCAGCGGACCCGGGACAGGGCGGTACGAGCAGTACGTC. Amino acid sequence: CSGPGTGRYEQYV. The chain combines TRBV29-1 with TRBJ2-7; 9 bases line up with TRBD1. Germline-derived CDR1 and CDR2 are SQVTM and ANQGSEA. V gave up 7 bases and J gave up 4 bases; unmatched junction bases: 8. The CDR3 is made up of 13 amino acids.

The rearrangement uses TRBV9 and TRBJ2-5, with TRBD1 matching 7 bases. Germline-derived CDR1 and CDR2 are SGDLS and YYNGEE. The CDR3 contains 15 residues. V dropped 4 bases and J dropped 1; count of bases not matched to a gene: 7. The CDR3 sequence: CASSPQGQLQETQYF. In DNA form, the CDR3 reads TGTGCCAGCAGCCCACAGGGGCAGCTCCAAGAGACCCAGTACTTC.

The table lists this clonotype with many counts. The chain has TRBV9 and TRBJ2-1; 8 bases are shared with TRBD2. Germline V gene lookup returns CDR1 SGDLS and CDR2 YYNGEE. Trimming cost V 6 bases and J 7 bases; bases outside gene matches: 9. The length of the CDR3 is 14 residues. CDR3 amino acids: CASKKTSEGNEQFF. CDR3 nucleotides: TGTGCCAGCAAGAAGACTAGCGAGGGGAATGAGCAGTTCTTC.

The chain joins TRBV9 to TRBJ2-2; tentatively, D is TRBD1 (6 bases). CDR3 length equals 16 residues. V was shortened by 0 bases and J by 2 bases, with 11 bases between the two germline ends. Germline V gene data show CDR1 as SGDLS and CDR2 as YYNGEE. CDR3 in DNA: TGTGCCAGCAGCGTAGAGGGACAAAAAAACACCGGGGAGCTGTTTTTT. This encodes CASSVEGQKNTGELFF. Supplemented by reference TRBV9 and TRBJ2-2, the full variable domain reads DSGVTQTPKHLITATGQRVTLRCSPRSGDLSVYWYQQSLDQGLQFLIQYYNGEERAKGNILERFSAQQFPDLHSELNLSSLELGDSALYFCASSVEGQKNTGELFFGEGSRLTVL.